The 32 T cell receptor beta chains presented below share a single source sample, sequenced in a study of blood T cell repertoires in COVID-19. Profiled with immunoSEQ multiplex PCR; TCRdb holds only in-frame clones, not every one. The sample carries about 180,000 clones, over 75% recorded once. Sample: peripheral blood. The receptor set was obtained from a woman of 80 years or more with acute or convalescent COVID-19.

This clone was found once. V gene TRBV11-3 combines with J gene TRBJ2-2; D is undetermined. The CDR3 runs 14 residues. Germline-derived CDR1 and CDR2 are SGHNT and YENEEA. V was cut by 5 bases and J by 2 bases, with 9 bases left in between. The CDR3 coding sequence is TGTGCCAGCAGCCCTGACTCTAACACCGGGGAGCTGTTTTTT. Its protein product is CASSPDSNTGELFF. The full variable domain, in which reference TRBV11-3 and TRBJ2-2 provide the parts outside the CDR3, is EAGVVQSPRYKIIEKKQPVAFWCNPISGHNTLYWYLQNLGQGPELLIRYENEEAVDDSQLPKDRFSAERLKGVDSTLKIQPAELGDSAVYLCASSPDSNTGELFFGEGSRLTVL.

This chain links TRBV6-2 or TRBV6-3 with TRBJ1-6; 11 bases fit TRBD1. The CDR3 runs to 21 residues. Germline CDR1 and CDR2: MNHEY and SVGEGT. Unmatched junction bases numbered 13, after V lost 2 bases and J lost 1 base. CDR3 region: CASSYPAGQGATSSYNSPLHF. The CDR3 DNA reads TGTGCCAGCAGTTACCCGGCAGGACAGGGGGCAACATCGTCCTATAATTCACCCCTCCACTTT.

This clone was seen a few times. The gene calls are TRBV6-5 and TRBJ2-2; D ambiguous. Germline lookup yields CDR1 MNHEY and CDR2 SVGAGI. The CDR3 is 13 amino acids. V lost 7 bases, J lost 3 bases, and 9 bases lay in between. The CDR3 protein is CASINRDTGELFF. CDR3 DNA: TGTGCCAGCATCAACAGAGACACCGGGGAGCTGTTTTTT.

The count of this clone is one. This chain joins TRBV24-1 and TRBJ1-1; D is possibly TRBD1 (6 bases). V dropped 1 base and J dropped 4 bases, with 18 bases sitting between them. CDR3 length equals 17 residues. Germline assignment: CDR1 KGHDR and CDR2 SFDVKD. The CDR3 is CATSDLGGAQQGTEAFF. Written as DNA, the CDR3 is TGTGCCACCAGTGATTTAGGGGGGGCGCAGCAAGGCACTGAAGCTTTCTTT.

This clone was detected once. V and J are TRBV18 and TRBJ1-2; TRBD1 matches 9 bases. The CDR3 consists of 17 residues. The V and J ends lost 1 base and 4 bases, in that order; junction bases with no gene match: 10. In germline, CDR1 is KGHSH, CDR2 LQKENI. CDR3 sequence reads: CASSPQVRDRVPYGYTF. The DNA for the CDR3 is TGTGCCAGCTCACCACAAGTCCGGGACAGGGTTCCCTATGGCTACACCTTC.

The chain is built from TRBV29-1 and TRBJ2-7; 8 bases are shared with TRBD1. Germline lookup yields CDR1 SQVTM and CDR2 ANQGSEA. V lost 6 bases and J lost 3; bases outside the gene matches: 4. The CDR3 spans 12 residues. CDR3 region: CSVRGPDYEQYF. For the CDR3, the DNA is TGCAGCGTCAGGGGGCCCGACTACGAGCAGTACTTC.

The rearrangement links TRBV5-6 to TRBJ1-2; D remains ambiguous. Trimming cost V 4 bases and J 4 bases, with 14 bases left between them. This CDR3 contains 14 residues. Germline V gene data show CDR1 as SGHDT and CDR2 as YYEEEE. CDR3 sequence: CASSVGSEPYGYTF. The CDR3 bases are TGTGCCAGCAGCGTGGGGAGCGAGCCCTATGGCTACACCTTC.

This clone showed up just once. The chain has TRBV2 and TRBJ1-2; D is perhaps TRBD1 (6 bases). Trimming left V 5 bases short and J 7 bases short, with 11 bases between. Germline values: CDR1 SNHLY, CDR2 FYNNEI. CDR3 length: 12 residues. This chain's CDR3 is CASSWDNFGYTF. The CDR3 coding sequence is TGTGCCAGCAGTTGGGACAATTTTGGCTACACCTTC.

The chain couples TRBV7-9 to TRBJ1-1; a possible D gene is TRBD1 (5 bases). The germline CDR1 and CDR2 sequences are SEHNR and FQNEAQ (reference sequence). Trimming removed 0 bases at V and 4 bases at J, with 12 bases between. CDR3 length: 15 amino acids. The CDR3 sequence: CASSLASPRGTEAFF. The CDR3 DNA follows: TGTGCCAGCAGCTTAGCCTCGCCAAGGGGCACTGAAGCTTTCTTT.

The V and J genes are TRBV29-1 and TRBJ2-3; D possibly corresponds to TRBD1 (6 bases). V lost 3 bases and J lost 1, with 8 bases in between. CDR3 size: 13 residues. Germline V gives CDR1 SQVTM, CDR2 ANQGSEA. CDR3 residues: CSVDEGGTDTQYF. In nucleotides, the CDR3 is TGCAGCGTTGATGAGGGGGGCACAGATACGCAGTATTTT.

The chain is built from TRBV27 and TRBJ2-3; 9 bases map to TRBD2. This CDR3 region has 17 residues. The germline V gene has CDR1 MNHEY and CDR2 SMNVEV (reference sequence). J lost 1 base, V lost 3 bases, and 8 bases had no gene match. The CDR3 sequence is CASSLVAGGLGTDTQYF. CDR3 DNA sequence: TGTGCCAGCAGTTTGGTTGCGGGGGGGCTGGGCACAGATACGCAGTATTTT.

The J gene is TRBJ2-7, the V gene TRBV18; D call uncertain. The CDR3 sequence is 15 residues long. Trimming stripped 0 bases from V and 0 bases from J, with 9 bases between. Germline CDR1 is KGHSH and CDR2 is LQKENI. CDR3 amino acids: CASSPPNPGSYEQYF. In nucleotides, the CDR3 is TGTGCCAGCTCACCACCGAACCCGGGCTCCTACGAGCAGTACTTC.

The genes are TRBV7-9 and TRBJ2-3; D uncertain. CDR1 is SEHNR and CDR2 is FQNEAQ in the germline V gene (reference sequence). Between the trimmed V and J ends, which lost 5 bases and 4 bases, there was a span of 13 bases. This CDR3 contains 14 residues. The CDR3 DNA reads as TGTGCCAGCAGCCGTGGCCGGAGTGCAGATACGCAGTATTTT. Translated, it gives CASSRGRSADTQYF.

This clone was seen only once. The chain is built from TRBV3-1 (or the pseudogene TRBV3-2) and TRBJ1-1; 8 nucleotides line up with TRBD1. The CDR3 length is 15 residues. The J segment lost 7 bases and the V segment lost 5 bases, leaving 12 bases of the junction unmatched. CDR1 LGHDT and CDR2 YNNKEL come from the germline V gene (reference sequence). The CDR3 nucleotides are TGTGCCAGCAGCGCTGCATGGCAGGGGGCAATTGAAGCTTTCTTT. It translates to CASSAAWQGAIEAFF.

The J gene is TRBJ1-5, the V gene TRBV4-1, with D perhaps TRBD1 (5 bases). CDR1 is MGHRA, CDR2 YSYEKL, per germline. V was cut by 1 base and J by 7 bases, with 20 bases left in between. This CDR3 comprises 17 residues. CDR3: CASSQVPVGGTSQPQHF. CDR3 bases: TGCGCCAGCAGCCAAGTCCCCGTGGGAGGGACCAGCCAGCCCCAGCATTTT.

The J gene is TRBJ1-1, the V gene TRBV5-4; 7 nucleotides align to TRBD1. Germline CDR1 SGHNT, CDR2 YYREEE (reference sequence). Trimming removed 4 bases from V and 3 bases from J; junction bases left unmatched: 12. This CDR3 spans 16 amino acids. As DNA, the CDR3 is TGTGCCAGCAGCGAACCTTTAAGGGGGCTCGACACTGAAGCTTTCTTT. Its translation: CASSEPLRGLDTEAFF.

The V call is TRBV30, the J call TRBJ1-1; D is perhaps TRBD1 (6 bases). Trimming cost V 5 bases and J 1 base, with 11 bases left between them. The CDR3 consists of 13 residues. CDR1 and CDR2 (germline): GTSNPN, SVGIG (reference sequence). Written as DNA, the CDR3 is TGTGCCTGGCAGACAGGAGAGAACACTGAAGCTTTCTTT. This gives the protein CAWQTGENTEAFF.

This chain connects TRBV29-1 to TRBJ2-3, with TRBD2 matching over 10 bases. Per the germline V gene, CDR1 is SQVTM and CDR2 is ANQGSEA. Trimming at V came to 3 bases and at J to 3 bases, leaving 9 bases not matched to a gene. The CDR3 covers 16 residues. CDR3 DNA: TGCAGCGTTGACCCCTGGGGGACTAGCGAAACAGATACGCAGTATTTT. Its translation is CSVDPWGTSETDTQYF.

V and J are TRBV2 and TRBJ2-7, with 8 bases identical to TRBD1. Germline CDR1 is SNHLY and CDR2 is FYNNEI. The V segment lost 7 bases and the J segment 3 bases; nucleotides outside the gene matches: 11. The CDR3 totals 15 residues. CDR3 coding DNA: TGTGCCAGCACATTAGCTGGGACAGGAGGCTACGAGCAGTACTTC. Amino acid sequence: CASTLAGTGGYEQYF.

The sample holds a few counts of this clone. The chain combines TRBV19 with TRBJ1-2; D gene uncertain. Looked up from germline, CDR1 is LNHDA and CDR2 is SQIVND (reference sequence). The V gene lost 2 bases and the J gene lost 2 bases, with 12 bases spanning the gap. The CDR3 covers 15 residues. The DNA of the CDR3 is TGTGCCAGTAGTATAAATTTCGGCGGAAACTATGGCTACACCTTC. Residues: CASSINFGGNYGYTF.

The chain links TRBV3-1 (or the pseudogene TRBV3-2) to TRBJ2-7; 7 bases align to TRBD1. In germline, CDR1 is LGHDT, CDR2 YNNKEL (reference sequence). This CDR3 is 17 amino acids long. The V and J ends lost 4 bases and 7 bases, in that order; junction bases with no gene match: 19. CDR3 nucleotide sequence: TGTGCCAGCAGCCTCAGGGGGTCTAGCAGTTATCTACGAGAGCAGTACTTC. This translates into CASSLRGSSSYLREQYF.

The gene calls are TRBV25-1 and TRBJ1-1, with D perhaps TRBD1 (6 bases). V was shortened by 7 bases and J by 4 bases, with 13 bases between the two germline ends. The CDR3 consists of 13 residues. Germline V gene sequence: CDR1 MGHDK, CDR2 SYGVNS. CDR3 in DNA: TGTGCCAGCAAACAGGGTCTGGGCACTGAAGCTTTCTTT. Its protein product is CASKQGLGTEAFF. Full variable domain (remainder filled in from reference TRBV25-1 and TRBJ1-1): EADIYQTPRYLVIGTGKKITLECSQTMGHDKMYWYQQDPGMELHLIHYSYGVNSTEKGDLSSESTVSRIRTEHFPLTLESARPSHTSQYLCASKQGLGTEAFFGQGTRLTVV.

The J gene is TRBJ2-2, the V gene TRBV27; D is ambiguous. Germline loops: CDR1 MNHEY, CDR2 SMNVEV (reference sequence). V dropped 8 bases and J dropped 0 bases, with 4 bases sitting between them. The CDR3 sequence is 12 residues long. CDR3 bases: TGTGCCAGCGCTACGAACACCGGGGAGCTGTTTTTT. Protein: CASATNTGELFF.

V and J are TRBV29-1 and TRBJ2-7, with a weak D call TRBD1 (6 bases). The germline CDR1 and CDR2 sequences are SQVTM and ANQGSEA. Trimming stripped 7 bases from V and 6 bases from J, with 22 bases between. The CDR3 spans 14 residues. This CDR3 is CSASLGHRGGEQYF. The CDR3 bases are TGCAGCGCTTCTCTCGGACACCGAGGGGGCGAGCAGTACTTC.

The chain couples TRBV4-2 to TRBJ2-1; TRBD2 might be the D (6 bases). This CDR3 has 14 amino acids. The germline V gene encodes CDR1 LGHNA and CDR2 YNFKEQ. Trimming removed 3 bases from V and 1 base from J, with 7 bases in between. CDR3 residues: CASSHSGSYNEQFF. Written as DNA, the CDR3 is TGTGCCAGCAGCCATAGCGGTTCCTACAATGAGCAGTTCTTC.

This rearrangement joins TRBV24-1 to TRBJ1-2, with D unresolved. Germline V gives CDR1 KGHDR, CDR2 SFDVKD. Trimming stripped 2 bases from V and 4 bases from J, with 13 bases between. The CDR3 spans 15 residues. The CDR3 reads CATSDSTGRSYGYTF. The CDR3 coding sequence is TGTGCCACCAGTGATTCAACTGGGAGGAGCTATGGCTACACCTTC.

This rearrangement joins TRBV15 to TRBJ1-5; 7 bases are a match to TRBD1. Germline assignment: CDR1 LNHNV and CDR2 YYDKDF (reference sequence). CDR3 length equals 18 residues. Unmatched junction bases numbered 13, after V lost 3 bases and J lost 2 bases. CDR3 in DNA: TGTGCCACCAGCAGGGGGGACAGAGGGAGATTGGGCAATCAGCCCCAGCATTTT. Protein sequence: CATSRGDRGRLGNQPQHF.

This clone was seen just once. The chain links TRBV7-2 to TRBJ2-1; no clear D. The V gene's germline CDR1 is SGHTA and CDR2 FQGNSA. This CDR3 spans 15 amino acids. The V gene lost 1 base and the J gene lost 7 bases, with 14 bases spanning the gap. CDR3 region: CASSLGSGATNEQFF. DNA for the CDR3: TGTGCCAGCAGCTTAGGATCTGGCGCGACAAATGAGCAGTTCTTC.

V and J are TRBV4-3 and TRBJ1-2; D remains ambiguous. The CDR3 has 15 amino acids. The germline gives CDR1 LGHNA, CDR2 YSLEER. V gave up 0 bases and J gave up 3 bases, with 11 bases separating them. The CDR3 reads CASSQDNPGDYGYTF. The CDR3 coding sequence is TGCGCCAGCAGCCAAGATAATCCGGGAGACTATGGCTACACCTTC.

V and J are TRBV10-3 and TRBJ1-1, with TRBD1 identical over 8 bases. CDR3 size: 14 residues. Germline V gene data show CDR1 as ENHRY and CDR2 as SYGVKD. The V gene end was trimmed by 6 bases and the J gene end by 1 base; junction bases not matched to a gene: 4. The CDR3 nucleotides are TGTGCCATCAGAGCCCAGGGGGCGAACACTGAAGCTTTCTTT. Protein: CAIRAQGANTEAFF.

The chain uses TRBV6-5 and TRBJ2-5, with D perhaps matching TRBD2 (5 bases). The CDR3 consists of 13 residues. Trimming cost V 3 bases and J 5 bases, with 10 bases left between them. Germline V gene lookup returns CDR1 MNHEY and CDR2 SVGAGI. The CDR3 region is CASSYPGGETQYF. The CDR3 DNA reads TGTGCCAGCAGTTATCCCGGCGGGGAGACCCAGTACTTC.

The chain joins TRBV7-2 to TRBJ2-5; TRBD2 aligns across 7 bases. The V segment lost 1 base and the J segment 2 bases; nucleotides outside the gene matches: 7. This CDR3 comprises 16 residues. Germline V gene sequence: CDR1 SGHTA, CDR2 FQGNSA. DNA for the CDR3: TGTGCCAGCAGCTTAGGCGTCCGCGGGGGACAAGAGACCCAGTACTTC. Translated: CASSLGVRGGQETQYF. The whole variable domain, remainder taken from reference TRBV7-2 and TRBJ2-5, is GAGVSQSPSNKVTEKGKDVELRCDPISGHTALYWYRQSLGQGLEFLIYFQGNSAPDKSGLPSDRFSAERTGGSVSTLTIQRTQQEDSAVYLCASSLGVRGGQETQYFGPGTRLLVL.